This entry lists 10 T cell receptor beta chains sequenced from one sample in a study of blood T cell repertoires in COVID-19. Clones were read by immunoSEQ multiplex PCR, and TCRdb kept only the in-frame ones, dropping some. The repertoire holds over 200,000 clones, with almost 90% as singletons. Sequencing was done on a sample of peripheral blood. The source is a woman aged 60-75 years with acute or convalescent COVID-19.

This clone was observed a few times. In DNA, the CDR3 is TGTGCCAGCACAACAGGGGGGTCGTCTCATTCACCCCTCCACTTT. Encoded protein: CASTTGGSSHSPLHF. The chain carries TRBV27 and TRBJ1-6; 8 bases are a match to TRBD1. Looked up from germline, CDR1 is MNHEY and CDR2 is SMNVEV (reference sequence). The CDR3 extends over 15 amino acids. Trimming at V came to 7 bases and at J to 8 bases, leaving 10 bases not matched to a gene.

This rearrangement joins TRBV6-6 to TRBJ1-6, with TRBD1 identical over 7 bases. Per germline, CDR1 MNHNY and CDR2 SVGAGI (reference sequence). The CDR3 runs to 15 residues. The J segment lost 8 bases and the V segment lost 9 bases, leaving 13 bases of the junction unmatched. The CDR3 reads CASRTPGTVYSPLHF. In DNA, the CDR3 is TGTGCCAGTCGCACCCCCGGGACAGTCTATTCACCCCTCCACTTT.

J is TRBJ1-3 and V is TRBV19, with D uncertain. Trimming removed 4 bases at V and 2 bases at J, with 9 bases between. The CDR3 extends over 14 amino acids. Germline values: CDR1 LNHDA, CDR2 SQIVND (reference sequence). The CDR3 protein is CASSRNNPGNTIYF. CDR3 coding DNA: TGTGCCAGTAGTAGAAACAACCCTGGAAACACCATATATTTT.

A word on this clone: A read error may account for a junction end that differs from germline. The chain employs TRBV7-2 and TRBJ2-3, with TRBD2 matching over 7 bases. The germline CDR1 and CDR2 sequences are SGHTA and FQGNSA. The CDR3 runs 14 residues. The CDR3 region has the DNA TGTGCCAGCAGATTAGGGACGGGAGGTGATACGCAGTATTTT. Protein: CASRLGTGGDTQYF. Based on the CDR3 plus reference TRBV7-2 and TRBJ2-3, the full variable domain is GAGVSQSPSNKVTEKGKDVELRCDPISGHTALYWYRQSLGQGLEFLIYFQGNSAPDKSGLPSDRFSAERTGGSVSTLTIQRTQQEDSAVYLCASRLGTGGDTQYFGPGTRLTVL.

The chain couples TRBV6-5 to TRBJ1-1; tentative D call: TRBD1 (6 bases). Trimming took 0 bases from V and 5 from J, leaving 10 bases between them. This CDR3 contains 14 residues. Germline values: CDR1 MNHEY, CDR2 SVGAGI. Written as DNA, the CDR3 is TGTGCCAGCAGTTACTCAGGGGGTAGAACTGAAGCTTTCTTT. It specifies CASSYSGGRTEAFF.

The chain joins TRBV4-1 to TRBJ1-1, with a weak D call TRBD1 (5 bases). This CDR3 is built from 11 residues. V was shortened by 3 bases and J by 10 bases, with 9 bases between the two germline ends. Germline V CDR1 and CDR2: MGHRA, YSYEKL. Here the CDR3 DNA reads TGCGCCAGCAGCCATCTGGGGGGAGCTTTCTTT. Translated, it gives CASSHLGGAFF.

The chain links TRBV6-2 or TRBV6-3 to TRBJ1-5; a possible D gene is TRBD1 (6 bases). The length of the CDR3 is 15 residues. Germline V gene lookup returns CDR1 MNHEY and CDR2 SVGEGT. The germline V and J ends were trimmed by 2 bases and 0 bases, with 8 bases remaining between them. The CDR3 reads CASSYAGVSNQPQHF. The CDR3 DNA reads TGTGCCAGCAGTTACGCAGGGGTTAGCAATCAGCCCCAGCATTTT.

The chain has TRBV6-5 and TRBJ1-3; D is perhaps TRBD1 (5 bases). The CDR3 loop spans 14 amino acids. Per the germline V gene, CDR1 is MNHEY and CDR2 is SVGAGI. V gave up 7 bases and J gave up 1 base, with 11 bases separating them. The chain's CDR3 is CASKAGPSGNTIYF. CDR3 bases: TGTGCCAGCAAGGCGGGGCCTTCTGGAAACACCATATATTTT.

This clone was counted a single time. DNA for the CDR3: TGTGCCAGCAGCGGGACTAGCGGGGGCTACGAGCAGTACTTC. As protein: CASSGTSGGYEQYF. The V call is TRBV3-1 (or the pseudogene TRBV3-2), the J call TRBJ2-7; the match to TRBD2 covers 14 bases. The CDR3 is 14 residues long. Germline CDR1 reads LGHDT; CDR2 reads YNNKEL (reference sequence). V trimming: 5 bases; J trimming: 3 bases; junction bases outside the gene matches: 0.

CDR3 residues: CASGGLAGGFNTDTQYF. The DNA for the CDR3 is TGTGCCAGCGGAGGACTAGCGGGAGGGTTCAACACAGATACGCAGTATTTT. V gene TRBV2 combines with J gene TRBJ2-3; TRBD2 matches 15 bases. V lost 8 bases, J lost 2 bases, and 8 bases stayed unmatched. The V gene's germline CDR1 is SNHLY and CDR2 FYNNEI. This CDR3 comprises 17 residues.